A single sample is the source of the 9 T cell receptor beta chains below, sequenced in a study of radiotherapy plus CTLA-4 blockade in lung cancer (dated by TCRdb to the late 2010s). Library construction relied on the immunoSEQ multiplex PCR assay. Drawn from immuneACCESS, this table holds only the in-frame rearrangements with V and J called that TCRdb kept. Clones are partly lost; checked studies trace under half to an unresolved V gene and leave the rest unexplained. The sample records about 120,000 clones, roughly 77% of which are singletons. The top ten clones comprise around 3.3% of the sample. The input for sequencing was peripheral blood, taken from a patient treated with radiotherapy plus ipilimumab. All receptors come from a human donor with non-small cell lung cancer that progressed on radiotherapy plus ipilimumab. Some clones in this sample may be carry-over from other donors' samples.

This chain uses TRBV9 with TRBJ2-5, with TRBD1 as a possible D gene (6 bases). The V gene lost 1 base and the J gene lost 5 bases, with 12 bases spanning the gap. This CDR3 has 14 residues. CDR1 is SGDLS and CDR2 is YYNGEE in the germline V gene. CDR3: CASSVTGSRETQYF. Here the CDR3 DNA reads TGTGCCAGCAGCGTAACAGGGAGTAGGGAGACCCAGTACTTC.

The V gene is TRBV7-3, the J gene TRBJ2-4; TRBD1 matches at 8 bases. This CDR3 is 14 amino acids long. The V gene end was trimmed by 6 bases and the J gene end by 13 bases; junction bases not matched to a gene: 14. Germline V gives CDR1 SGHTA, CDR2 FQGTGA. The chain's CDR3 is CASRSDPGTGRQYF. The CDR3 DNA sequence: TGTGCCAGCAGGTCAGACCCAGGGACAGGACGACAGTACTTC. Complete variable domain (other parts from reference TRBV7-3 and TRBJ2-4): GAGVSQTPSNKVTEKGKYVELRCDPISGHTALYWYRQSLGQGPEFLIYFQGTGAADDSGLPNDRFFAVRPEGSVSTLKIQRTERGDSAVYLCASRSDPGTGRQYFGAGTRLSVL.

DNA of the CDR3: TGTGCCAGCAGCCAAGTAATAGGAGGGAACTATAATTCACCCCTCCACTTT. Residues: CASSQVIGGNYNSPLHF. The V gene is TRBV4-2, the J gene TRBJ1-6; D not resolved. Germline V gene data show CDR1 as LGHNA and CDR2 as YNFKEQ. V was shortened by 1 base and J by 3 bases, with 13 bases between the two germline ends. CDR3 length equals 17 residues.

This clone was detected only a few times. The chain links TRBV11-2 to TRBJ2-2; 8 nucleotides align to TRBD1. V lost 6 bases and J lost 2; bases outside the gene matches: 11. This CDR3 comprises 17 residues. In germline, CDR1 is SGHAT, CDR2 FQNNGV. The CDR3 nucleotides read TGTGCCAGCAGGAGAGGGACAGGAGGGATAAACACCGGGGAGCTGTTTTTT. Translation: CASRRGTGGINTGELFF.

V is TRBV29-1 and J is TRBJ2-7; D call uncertain. The germline CDR1 and CDR2 sequences are SQVTM and ANQGSEA. The length of the CDR3 is 11 residues. The germline V and J ends were trimmed by 3 bases and 3 bases, with 6 bases remaining between them. The CDR3 sequence is CSVDIGYEQYF. In nucleotides, the CDR3 is TGCAGCGTTGACATTGGCTACGAGCAGTACTTC.

The chain carries TRBV7-9 and TRBJ1-4; 7 nucleotides match TRBD1. In germline, CDR1 is SEHNR, CDR2 FQNEAQ (reference sequence). Trimming removed 5 bases from V and 8 bases from J; junction bases left unmatched: 2. The CDR3 runs to 12 residues. Here the CDR3 reads CASSRDREKLFF. Here the CDR3 DNA reads TGTGCCAGCAGCCGGGACAGAGAAAAACTGTTTTTT.

The chain's CDR3 is CASSEAPNFVGYTF. The CDR3 nucleotides are TGTGCCAGCAGTGAAGCGCCGAATTTCGTTGGCTACACCTTC. This chain links TRBV2 with TRBJ1-2; D is ambiguous. Germline V lookup: CDR1 SNHLY, CDR2 FYNNEI. V was pared by 0 bases and J by 7 bases, with 12 bases between. The CDR3 has 14 amino acids.

This chain connects TRBV10-3 to TRBJ2-7, with D unresolved. The V and J ends lost 3 bases and 4 bases respectively, with 7 bases between them. The CDR3 runs 12 residues. The germline gives CDR1 ENHRY, CDR2 SYGVKD. CDR3 protein: CAISDGKYEQYF. The CDR3 bases are TGTGCCATCAGTGATGGAAAGTACGAGCAGTACTTC.

J is TRBJ1-3 and V is TRBV5-1; D is unresolved. CDR1 and CDR2 from the germline V gene are SGHRS and YFSETQ. The CDR3 contains 14 residues. V was shortened by 0 bases and J by 3 bases, with 7 bases between the two germline ends. The DNA for the CDR3 is TGCGCCAGCAGCTTGGTTGGTTATGGAAACACCATATATTTT. This encodes CASSLVGYGNTIYF.